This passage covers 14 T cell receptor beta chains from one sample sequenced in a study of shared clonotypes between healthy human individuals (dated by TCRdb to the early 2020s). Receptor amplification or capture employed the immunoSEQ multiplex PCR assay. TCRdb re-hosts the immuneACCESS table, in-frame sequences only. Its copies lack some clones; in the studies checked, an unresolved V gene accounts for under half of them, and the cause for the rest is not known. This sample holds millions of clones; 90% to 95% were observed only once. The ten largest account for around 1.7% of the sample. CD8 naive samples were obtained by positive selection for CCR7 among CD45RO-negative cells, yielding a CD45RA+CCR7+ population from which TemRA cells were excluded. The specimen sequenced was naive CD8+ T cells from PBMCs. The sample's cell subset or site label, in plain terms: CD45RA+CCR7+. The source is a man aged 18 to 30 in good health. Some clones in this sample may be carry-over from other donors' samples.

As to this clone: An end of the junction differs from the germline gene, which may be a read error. This CDR3 reads CATSRRLLNSEAFF. For the CDR3, the DNA is TGTGCCACCAGCAGGCGGCTTCTGAACTCTGAAGCTTTCTTT. The rearrangement links TRBV15 to TRBJ1-1, with D unclear. The CDR3 is 14 amino acids. Germline V gives CDR1 LNHNV, CDR2 YYDKDF (reference sequence). The entire variable domain, with the rest obtained from reference TRBV15 and TRBJ1-1, is as follows: DAMVIQNPRYQVTQFGKPVTLSCSQTLNHNVMYWYQQKSSQAPKLLFHYYDKDFNNEADTPDNFQSRRPNTSFCFLDIRSPGLGDTAMYLCATSRRLLNSEAFFGQGTRLTVV.

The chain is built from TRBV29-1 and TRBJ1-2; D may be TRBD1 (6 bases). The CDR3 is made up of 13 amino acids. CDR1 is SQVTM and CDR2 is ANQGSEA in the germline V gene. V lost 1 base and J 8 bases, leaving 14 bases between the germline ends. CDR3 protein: CSVEGGAAQGYTF. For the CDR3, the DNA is TGCAGCGTTGAAGGGGGGGCGGCCCAAGGCTACACCTTC.

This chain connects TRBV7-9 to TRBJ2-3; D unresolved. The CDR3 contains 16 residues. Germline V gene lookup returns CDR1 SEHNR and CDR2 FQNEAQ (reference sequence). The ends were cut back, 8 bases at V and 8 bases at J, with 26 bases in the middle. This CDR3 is CASFVPGHQEKGTQYF. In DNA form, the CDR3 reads TGTGCCAGCTTCGTCCCGGGTCACCAAGAAAAGGGTACGCAGTATTTT.

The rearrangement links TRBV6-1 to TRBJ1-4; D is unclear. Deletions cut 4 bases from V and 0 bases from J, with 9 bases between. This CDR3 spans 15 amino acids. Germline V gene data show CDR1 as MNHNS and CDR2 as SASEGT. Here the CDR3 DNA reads TGTGCCAGCAGTGTGGAGAGTCCAACTAATGAAAAACTGTTTTTT. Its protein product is CASSVESPTNEKLFF.

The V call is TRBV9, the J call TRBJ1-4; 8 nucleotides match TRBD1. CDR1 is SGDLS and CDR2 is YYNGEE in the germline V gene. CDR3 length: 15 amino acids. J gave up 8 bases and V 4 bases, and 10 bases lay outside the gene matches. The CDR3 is CASSTGGTSDEKLFF. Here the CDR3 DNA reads TGTGCCAGCAGCACAGGGGGGACTTCGGACGAAAAACTGTTTTTT.

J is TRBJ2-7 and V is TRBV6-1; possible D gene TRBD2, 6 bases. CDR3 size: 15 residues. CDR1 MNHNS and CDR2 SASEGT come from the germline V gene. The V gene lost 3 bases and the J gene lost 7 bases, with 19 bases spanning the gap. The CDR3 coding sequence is TGTGCCAGCAGTGATATTTCCCCACGGGGGAGAGAGCAGTACTTC. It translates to CASSDISPRGREQYF.

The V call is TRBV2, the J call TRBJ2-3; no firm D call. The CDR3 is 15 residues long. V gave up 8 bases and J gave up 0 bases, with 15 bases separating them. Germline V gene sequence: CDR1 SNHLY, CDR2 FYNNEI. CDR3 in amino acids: CASEKGGYSTDTQYF. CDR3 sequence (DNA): TGTGCCAGCGAGAAAGGCGGTTATAGCACAGATACGCAGTATTTT.

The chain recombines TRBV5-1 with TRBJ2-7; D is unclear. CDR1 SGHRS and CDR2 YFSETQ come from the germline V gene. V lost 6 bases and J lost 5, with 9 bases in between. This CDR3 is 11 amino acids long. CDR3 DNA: TGCGCCAGCAAGGAGAACCACGAGCAGTACTTC. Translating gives CASKENHEQYF.

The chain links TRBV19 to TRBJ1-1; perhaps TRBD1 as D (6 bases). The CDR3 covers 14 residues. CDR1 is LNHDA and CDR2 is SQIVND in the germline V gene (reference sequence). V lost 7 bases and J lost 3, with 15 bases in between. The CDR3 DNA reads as TGTGCCAGTACCCCCGGGGAGGGGGACACTGAAGCTTTCTTT. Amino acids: CASTPGEGDTEAFF.

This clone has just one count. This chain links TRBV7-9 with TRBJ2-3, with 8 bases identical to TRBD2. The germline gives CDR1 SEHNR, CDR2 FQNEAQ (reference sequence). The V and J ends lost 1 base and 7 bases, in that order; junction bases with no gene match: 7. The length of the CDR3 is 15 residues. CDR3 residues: CASSLGGRRGNTQYF. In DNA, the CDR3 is TGTGCCAGCAGCTTAGGCGGGAGGAGAGGAAATACGCAGTATTTT.

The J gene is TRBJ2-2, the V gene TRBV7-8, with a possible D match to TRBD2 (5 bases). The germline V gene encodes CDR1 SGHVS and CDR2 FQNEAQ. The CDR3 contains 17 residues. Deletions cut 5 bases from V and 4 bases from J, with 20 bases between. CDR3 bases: TGTGCCAGCAGCCCAGACATAGCGACAACCATCACCGGGGAGCTGTTTTTT. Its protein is CASSPDIATTITGELFF.

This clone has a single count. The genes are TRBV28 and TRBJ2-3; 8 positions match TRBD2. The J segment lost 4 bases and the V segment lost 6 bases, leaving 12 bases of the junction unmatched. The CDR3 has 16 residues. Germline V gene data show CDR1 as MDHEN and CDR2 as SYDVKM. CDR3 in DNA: TGTGCCAGCAGCCCCCACAGCGGGAGAGGGGCAGATACGCAGTATTTT. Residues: CASSPHSGRGADTQYF.

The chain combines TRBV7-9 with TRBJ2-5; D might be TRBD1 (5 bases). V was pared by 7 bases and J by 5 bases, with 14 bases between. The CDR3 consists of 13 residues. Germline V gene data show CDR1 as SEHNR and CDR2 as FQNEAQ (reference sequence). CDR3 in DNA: TGTGCCAGCATAGGGGCCGGCGACGAGACCCAGTACTTC. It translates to CASIGAGDETQYF. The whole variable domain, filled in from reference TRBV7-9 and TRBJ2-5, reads DTGVSQNPRHKITKRGQNVTFRCDPISEHNRLYWYRQTLGQGPEFLTYFQNEAQLEKSRLLSDRFSAERPKGSFSTLEIQRTEQGDSAMYLCASIGAGDETQYFGPGTRLLVL.

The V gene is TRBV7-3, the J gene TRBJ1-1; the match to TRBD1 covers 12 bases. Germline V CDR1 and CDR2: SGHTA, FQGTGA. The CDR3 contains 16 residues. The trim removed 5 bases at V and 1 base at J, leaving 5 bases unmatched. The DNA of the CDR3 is TGTGCCAGCAGCCCACGGGACAGGGGGCGGAACACTGAAGCTTTCTTT. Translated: CASSPRDRGRNTEAFF.